This T cell receptor beta chain was observed in a study of OX40 agonist ivuxolimab in advanced cancers. The study in broad terms: The costimulatory receptor OX40 (CD134) was targeted by ivuxolimab, a fully human IgG2 agonistic monoclonal antibody. In the dose-escalation cohort, 82.7% of patients were male, and the mean age was roughly 60 years, with a range of about 23 to 80. Partial responses were achieved by three dose-escalation patients, of whom one had hepatocellular carcinoma and two had cutaneous melanoma. Intravenous ivuxolimab was administered to patients every 2 weeks at six dose levels: 0.01, 0.1, 0.3, 1.5, 3 and 10 mg/kg. The paper reports the monotherapy dose-escalation portion (N = 52 patients) of the phase I ivuxolimab trial. Patients were allowed to have had prior anti-PD-1, anti-PD-L1 or anti-CTLA-4 therapy, and 40% to 45% of the dose-escalation patients had been treated with checkpoint inhibitors. The purpose of peripheral TCRbeta sequencing was to test whether ivuxolimab changed TCR sequence diversity and led to clonal T-cell expansion. Of the roughly 52 dose-escalation patients, hepatocellular carcinoma was present in approximately 20, melanoma in roughly 15, renal cell carcinoma in 9 and head and neck cancer in 9.

The CDR3, cysteine through phenylalanine, is 14 amino acids long. Only CDR3 DNA remains: 42 bases, in frame from the first base. Trimming at the junction amounts to 0 bases on V and 5 bases on J, and the germline ends lie 10 bases apart. CDR1 and CDR2 (LGHNT, FRNRAP) derive from the germline V gene. For sequencing of the TCRbeta CDR3 region, genomic DNA was extracted from the sorted cells. The immunoSEQ Assay was used to sequence the TCRbeta CDR3 regions. The source is immuneACCESS, and TCRdb retained only in-frame sequences with V and J called. Part of the clones is not carried over; for the studies checked, unresolved V genes explain less than half of this, and the remainder is unexplained. Counted in this sample were roughly 140,000 clones; approximately 94% of them appeared once. 0.3% to 0.35% of the sample is in the top ten clones. On this clone itself: Its target antigen remains unknown. Base qualities are not provided; no much larger clone lies one nucleotide away.

What the work shows at the level of the full study, not this receptor alone: Low levels of normalized T-cell clonal expansion were also seen in some patients who did not respond. At doses of 0.1 to 3.0 mg/kg, clonal expansion of both CD4+ and CD8+ blood T cells was observed from baseline to week 6. In partial responders in the 0.1-3.0 mg/kg groups, normalized peripheral clonal expansion was found to be among the lowest, especially among CD8+ T cells. Antigen specificity was not determined for the clonally expanded peripheral T cells. On average, CD8+ T cells showed more expanded clones than CD4+ T cells after ivuxolimab.

The trial excluded patients who had a history of autoimmune disease or were on systemic immunosuppression. Peripheral blood for TCR sequencing was collected from all dose cohorts at baseline, on cycle 4 day 1, and on cycle 7 day 1. Samples were obtained from an open-label, multicenter, first-in-human phase I dose-escalation trial of ivuxolimab. Adults with locally advanced or metastatic head and neck squamous cell, hepatocellular, melanoma or renal cell carcinoma were enrolled in the trial. Before TCR sequencing, CD4+ and CD8+ T cells were separately sorted from peripheral blood. Recombination linked TRBV12-5 to TRBJ2-5; perhaps TRBD2 is the D gene, with 5 bases matching. This TCR came from an adult with an advanced solid tumor such as melanoma, head and neck, liver or kidney cancer. The material sequenced was CD4+ or CD8+ T cells sorted from blood, taken in a trial of the OX40 agonist ivuxolimab. The bases are TGTGCTAGTGGTTTGGTGAGGACTCGGGAGACCCAGTACTTC. Its product reads: CASGLVRTRETQYF.